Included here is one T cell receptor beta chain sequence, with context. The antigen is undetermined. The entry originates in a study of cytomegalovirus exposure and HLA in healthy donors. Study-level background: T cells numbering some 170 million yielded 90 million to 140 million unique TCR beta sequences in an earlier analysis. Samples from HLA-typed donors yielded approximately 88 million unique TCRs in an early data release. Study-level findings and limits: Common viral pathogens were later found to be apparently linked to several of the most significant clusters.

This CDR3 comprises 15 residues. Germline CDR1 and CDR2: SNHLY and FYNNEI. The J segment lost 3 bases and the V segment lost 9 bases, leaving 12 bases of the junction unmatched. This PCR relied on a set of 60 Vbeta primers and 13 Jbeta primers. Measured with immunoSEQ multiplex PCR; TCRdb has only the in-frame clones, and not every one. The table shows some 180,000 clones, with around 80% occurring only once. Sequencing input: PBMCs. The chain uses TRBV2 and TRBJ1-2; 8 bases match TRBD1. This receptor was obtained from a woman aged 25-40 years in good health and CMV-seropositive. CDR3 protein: CARPIGQGADYGYTF. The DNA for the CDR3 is TGTGCCAGACCTATAGGGCAGGGGGCGGACTATGGCTACACCTTC.